The 6 T cell receptor beta chains presented below share a single source sample, sequenced in a study. MiXCR was run by TCRdb on the RT-PCR reads, yielding one entry per CDR3 protein. The sample holds about 680,000 distinct CDR3 sequences, approximately 15% seen once. The specimen was memory CD4+ T cells from blood. The source is a female donor in good health, serving as a healthy control.

The V and J genes are TRBV11-2 and TRBJ1-2; D remains ambiguous. CDR1 SGHAT and CDR2 FQNNGV come from the germline V gene. V was cut by 1 base and J by 8 bases, with 8 bases left in between. The CDR3 runs 12 residues. CDR3 nucleotide sequence: TGTGCCAGCAGCTTAGGAATGGAAGGCTACACCTTC. This codes for CASSLGMEGYTF.

This clonotype has a count of ten or more. This chain joins TRBV18 and TRBJ2-5; D is uncertain. The CDR3 spans 13 residues. Trimming took off 2 bases at V and 1 base at J, with 5 bases between the two ends. The germline CDR1 and CDR2 sequences are KGHSH and LQKENI. The CDR3 region is CASSPNFQETQYF. The CDR3 region has the DNA TGTGCCAGCTCACCAAATTTCCAAGAGACCCAGTACTTC.

Ten or more counts support this clonotype. CDR3 protein: CASGWGEKETQYF. CDR3 DNA sequence: TGCGCCAGCGGTTGGGGTGAGAAGGAGACCCAGTACTTC. This chain joins TRBV5-1 and TRBJ2-5, with unresolved D. Germline V CDR1 and CDR2: SGHRS, YFSETQ. The V end lost 7 bases, the J end lost 5 bases, and 15 bases lay between the germline ends. This CDR3 has 13 residues.

This clonotype came up a few times. The rearrangement links TRBV19 to TRBJ1-1; the D is unclear. The CDR3 spans 12 residues. Trimming removed 4 bases from V and 8 bases from J, with 11 bases in between. CDR1 and CDR2 from the germline V gene are LNHDA and SQIVND (reference sequence). This chain's CDR3 is CASSNRGQEAFF. The DNA for the CDR3 is TGTGCCAGTAGTAATCGAGGCCAAGAAGCTTTCTTT.

V usage is TRBV3-1 and J usage is TRBJ2-5; D gene unclear. The V and J ends lost 0 bases and 3 bases respectively, with 8 bases between them. The CDR3 length is 14 residues. Per the germline V gene, CDR1 is LGHDT and CDR2 is YNNKEL (reference sequence). The CDR3, as DNA: TGTGCCAGCAGCCAAGATCCCGGCGAAGAGACCCAGTACTTC. This sequence encodes CASSQDPGEETQYF.

This clonotype appeared many times. This chain joins TRBV29-1 and TRBJ1-3; TRBD1 might be the D (5 bases). V lost 4 bases and J lost 2, with 9 bases in between. The CDR3 extends over 13 amino acids. Germline values: CDR1 SQVTM, CDR2 ANQGSEA. The CDR3 DNA is TGCAGCGTTGTCGGGACGGCTGGAAACACCATATATTTT. This translates into CSVVGTAGNTIYF.